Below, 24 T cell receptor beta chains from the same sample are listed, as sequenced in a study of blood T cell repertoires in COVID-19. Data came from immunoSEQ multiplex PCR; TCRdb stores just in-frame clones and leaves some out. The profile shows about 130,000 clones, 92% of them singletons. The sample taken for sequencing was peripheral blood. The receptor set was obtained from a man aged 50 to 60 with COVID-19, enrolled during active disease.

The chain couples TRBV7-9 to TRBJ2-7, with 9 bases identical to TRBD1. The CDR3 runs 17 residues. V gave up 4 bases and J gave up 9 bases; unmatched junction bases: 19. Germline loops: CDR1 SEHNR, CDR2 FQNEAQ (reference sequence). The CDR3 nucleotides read TGTGCCAGCAGCTCAGCGTCTCCGGGACAGGGAGAGGTTCGGCAGTACTTC. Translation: CASSSASPGQGEVRQYF.

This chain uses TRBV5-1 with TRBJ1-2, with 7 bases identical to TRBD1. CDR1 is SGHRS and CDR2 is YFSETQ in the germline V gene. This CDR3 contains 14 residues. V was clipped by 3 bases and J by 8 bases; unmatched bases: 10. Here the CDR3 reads CASSSGTAHWGYTF. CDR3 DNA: TGCGCCAGCAGCTCTGGGACAGCACATTGGGGCTACACCTTC.

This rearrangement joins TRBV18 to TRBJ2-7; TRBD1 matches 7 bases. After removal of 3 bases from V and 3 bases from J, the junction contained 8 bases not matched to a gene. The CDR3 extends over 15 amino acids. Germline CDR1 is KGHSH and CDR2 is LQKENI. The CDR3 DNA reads TGTGCCAGCTCACCGACAGGGCACCAGTTCTACGAGCAGTACGTC. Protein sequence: CASSPTGHQFYEQYV.

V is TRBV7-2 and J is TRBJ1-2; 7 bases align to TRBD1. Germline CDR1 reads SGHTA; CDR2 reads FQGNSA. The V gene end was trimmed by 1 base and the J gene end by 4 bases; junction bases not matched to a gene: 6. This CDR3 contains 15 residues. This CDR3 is CASSLETGLGYGYTF. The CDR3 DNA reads TGTGCCAGCAGCTTAGAGACAGGGCTGGGCTATGGCTACACCTTC. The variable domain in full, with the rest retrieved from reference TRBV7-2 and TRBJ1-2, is GAGVSQSPSNKVTEKGKDVELRCDPISGHTALYWYRQSLGQGLEFLIYFQGNSAPDKSGLPSDRFSAERTGGSVSTLTIQRTQQEDSAVYLCASSLETGLGYGYTFGSGTRLTVV.

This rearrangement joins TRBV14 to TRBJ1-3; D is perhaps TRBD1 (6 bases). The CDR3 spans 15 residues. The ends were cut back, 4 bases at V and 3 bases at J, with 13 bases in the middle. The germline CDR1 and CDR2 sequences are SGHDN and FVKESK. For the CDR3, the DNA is TGTGCCAGCAGCCCGGGGGGGGGCCTTGGAAACACCATATATTTT. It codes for CASSPGGGLGNTIYF.

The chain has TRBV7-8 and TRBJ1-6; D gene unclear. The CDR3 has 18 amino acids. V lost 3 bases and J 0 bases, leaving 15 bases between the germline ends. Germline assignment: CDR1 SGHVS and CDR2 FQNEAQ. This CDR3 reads CASSLGGLGSSYNSPLHF. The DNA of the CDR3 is TGTGCCAGCAGCTTGGGAGGACTGGGGAGCTCCTATAATTCACCCCTCCACTTT. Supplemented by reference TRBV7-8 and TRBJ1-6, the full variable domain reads GAGVSQSPRYKVAKRGQDVALRCDPISGHVSLFWYQQALGQGPEFLTYFQNEAQLDKSGLPSDRFFAERPEGSVSTLKIQRTQQEDSAVYLCASSLGGLGSSYNSPLHFGNGTRLTVT.

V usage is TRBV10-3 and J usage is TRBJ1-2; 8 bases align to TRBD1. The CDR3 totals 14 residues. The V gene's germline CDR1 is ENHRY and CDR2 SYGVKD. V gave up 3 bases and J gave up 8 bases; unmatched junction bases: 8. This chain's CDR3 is CAISEQQGGPGYTF. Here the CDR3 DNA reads TGTGCCATCAGTGAACAACAGGGGGGTCCGGGCTACACCTTC.

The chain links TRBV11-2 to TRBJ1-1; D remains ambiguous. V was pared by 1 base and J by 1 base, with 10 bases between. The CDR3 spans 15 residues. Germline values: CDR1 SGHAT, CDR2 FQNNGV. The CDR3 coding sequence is TGTGCCAGCAGCTTAGGGCAGGCCTCGAACACTGAAGCTTTCTTT. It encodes CASSLGQASNTEAFF.

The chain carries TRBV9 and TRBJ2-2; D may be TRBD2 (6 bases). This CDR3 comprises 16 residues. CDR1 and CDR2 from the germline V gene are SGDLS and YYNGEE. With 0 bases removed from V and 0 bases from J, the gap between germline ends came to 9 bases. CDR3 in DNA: TGTGCCAGCAGCGTAGTGGGCGGGGCGAACACCGGGGAGCTGTTTTTT. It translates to CASSVVGGANTGELFF.

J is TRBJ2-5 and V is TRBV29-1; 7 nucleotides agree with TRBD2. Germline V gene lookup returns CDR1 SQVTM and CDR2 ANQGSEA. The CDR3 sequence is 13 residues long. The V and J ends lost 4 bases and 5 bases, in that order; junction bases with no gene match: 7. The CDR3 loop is CSVGVTSDETQYF. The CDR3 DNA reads TGCAGCGTTGGGGTCACTAGCGACGAGACCCAGTACTTC.

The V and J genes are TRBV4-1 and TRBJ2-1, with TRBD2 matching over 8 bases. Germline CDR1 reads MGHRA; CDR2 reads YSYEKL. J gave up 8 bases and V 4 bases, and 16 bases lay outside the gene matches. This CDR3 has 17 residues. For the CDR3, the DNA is TGCGCCAGCAGCCCTTCTAATAGCGGGATCCGATTAGATGAGCAGTTCTTC. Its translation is CASSPSNSGIRLDEQFF.

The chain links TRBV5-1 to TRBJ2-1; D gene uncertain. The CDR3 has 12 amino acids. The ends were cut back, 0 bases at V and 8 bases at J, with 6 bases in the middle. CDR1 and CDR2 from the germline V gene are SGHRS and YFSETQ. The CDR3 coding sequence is TGCGCCAGCAGCTTGGCGTTCGATGAGCAGTTCTTC. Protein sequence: CASSLAFDEQFF.

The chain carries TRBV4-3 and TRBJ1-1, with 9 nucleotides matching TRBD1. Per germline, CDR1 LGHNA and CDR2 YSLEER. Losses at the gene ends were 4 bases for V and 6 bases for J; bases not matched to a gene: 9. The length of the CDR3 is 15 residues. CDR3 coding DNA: TGCGCCAGCAGCCGGGCGGCACAGGGGGCGTCTGAAGCTTTCTTT. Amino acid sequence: CASSRAAQGASEAFF.

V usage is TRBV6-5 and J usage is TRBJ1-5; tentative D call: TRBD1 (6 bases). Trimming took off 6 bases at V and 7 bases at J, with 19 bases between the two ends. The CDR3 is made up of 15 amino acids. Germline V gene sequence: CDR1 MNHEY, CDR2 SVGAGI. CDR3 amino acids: CASSALGGAGQPQHF. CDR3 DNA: TGTGCCAGCAGCGCCCTTGGGGGGGCTGGACAGCCCCAGCATTTT.

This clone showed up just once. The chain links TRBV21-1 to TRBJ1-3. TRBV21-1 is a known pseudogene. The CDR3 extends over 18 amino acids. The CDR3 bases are TGTGCCAGCAGCTCACCCGTTGACGGACTTCGCTCTGGAAACACCATATATTTT. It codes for CASSSPVDGLRSGNTIYF.

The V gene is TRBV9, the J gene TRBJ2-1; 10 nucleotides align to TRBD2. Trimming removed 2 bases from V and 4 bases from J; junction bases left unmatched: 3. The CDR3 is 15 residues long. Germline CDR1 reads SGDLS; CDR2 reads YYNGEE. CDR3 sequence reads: CASSVGTSVYNEQFF. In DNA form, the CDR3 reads TGTGCCAGCAGCGTGGGGACTAGCGTGTACAATGAGCAGTTCTTC.

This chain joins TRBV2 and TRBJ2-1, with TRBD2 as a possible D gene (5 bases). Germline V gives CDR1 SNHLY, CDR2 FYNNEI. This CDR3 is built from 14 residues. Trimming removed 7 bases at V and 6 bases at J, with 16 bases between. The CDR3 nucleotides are TGTGCCAGCACCACGTCACAAAGCGGCAATGAGCAGTTCTTC. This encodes CASTTSQSGNEQFF.

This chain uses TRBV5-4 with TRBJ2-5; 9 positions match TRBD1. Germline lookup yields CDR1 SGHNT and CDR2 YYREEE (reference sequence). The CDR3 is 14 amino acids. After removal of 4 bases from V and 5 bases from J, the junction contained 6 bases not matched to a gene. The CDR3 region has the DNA TGTGCCAGCAGCCAAAGGACAGGGGACGAGACCCAGTACTTC. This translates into CASSQRTGDETQYF.

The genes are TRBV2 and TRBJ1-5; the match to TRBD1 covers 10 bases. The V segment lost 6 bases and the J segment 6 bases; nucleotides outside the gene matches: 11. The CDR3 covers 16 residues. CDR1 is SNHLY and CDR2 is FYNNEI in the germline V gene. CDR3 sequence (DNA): TGTGCCAGCAGCGTTATGAGGGGACAGGGGTCTCAGCCCCAGCATTTT. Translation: CASSVMRGQGSQPQHF.

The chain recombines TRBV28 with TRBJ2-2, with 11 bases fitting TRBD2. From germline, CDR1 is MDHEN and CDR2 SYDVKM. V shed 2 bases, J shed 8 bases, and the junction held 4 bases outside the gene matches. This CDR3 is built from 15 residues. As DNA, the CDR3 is TGTGCCAGCAGTTTAGAACTAGCGGGAGCGGGGGAGCTGTTTTTT. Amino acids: CASSLELAGAGELFF.

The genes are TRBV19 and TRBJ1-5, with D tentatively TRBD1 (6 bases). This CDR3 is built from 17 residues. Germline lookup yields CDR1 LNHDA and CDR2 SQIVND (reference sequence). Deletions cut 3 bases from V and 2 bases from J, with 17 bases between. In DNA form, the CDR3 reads TGTGCCAGTAGTATGAGGGGGATAAAATATGGCAATCAGCCCCAGCATTTT. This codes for CASSMRGIKYGNQPQHF.

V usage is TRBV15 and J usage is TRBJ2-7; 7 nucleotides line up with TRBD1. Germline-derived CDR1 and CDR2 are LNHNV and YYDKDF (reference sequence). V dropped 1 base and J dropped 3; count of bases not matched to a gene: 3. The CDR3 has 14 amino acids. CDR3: CATSRAGQFYEQYF. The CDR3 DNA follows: TGTGCCACCAGCAGAGCGGGACAGTTCTACGAGCAGTACTTC.

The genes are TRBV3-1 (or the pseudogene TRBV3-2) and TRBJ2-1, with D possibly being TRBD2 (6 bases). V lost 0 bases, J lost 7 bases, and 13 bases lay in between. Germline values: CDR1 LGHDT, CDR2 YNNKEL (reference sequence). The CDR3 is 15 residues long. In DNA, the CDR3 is TGTGCCAGCAGCCAAGATAGCGGACTAACGAATGAGCAGTTCTTC. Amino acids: CASSQDSGLTNEQFF.

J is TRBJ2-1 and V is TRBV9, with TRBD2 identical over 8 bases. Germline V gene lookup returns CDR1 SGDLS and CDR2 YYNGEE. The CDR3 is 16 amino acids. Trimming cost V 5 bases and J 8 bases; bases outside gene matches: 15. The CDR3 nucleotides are TGTGCCAGCAGTGAAGGACCGGGACTAGTGAGCTATGAGCAGTTCTTC. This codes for CASSEGPGLVSYEQFF.